The sequence of this TCR beta chain was determined in a study of blood T cell repertoires in COVID-19 (dated by TCRdb to the early 2020s). Study-wide context: The collaborator samples originated in the United States, Italy and Spain and spanned the acute and convalescent phases of COVID-19. The prospective study material was composed of cDNA or gDNA derived from T cells, B-cell-depleted T cells, or PBMCs. HLA class I and class II types, where available, came from metadata supplied by the sample provider rather than from assay-based typing. The repertoires were released in a freely available public database intended as a resource for research on the immune response to SARS-CoV-2. The sample metadata nearly always contained a de-identified subject ID, COVID-19 status, age in years and sex. The samples were drawn from the first 160 participants of the ongoing ImmuneRACE study and from over a thousand subjects provided by 6 global collaborators. Deeply sampled blood TCRbeta repertoires from subjects exposed to, actively infected with, or recovered from COVID-19 were included in the dataset. General study outcomes and caveats: The quantity of clinical and demographic metadata differed by source and by participant and was supplied without curation.

V is reduced by 3 bases and J by 2 bases, leaving a spacing of 16 bases between them. Per the germline V gene, SGHRS is the CDR1 and YFSETQ is the CDR2. The CDR3 covers 16 residues, taking in both the cysteine and the phenylalanine. Here the CDR3 DNA is all that survives: 48 bases in frame from base 1. In the prospective study, participants were about 18 to 89 years old, resided in about two dozen geographic areas of the United States, and were enrolled through a virtual design. Cohort assignment in the prospective study relied on participant-reported clinical history from a screening survey and a study questionnaire. ImmuneRACE Cohort 3 recovered participants were defined by two consecutive negative NP/OP PCR tests, healthcare professional clearance, or symptom resolution. In the prospective study, whole blood, serum and a nasopharyngeal or oropharyngeal swab were collected from each participant by mobile phlebotomists. Prospective study participants could optionally give additional blood draws and questionnaires over an approximately two-month period. Blood samples from the prospective study were shipped frozen or at room temperature prior to DNA extraction.

TCRbeta CDR3 regions were amplified from genomic DNA by means of the immunoSEQ Assay, a bias-controlled multiplex PCR. On the authors' methods: The number of nucleated cells in each sample was estimated from the amplification of reference gene primers within the assay. To quantify the absolute abundance of each unique TCRbeta CDR3 rearrangement, sequence reads were collapsed and filtered. For each sample, productive Simpson clonality was calculated by taking the square root of Simpson's diversity index across productive rearrangements. Sourced from immuneACCESS, this table was stored by TCRdb with only in-frame sequences that have V and J called. A share of the clones is absent; for the studies checked, an unresolved V gene accounts for under half, and the remainder has no known explanation. V, J and clone size derive from that table, while D and trimming were established from the DNA sequence. The sample table lists some 300,000 clones, around 92% of them with a count of one. Of the sample, less than 9.5% is held by the ten largest clones.

As to this clone: Its antigen is unknown. There are no base qualities to consult, and no much larger clone falls within one base.

The sample consisted of PBMCs or T cells enriched from blood (not recorded which). This receptor chain uses TRBV5-1 and TRBJ2-3; the D gene is not confidently resolved. The clonotype was recovered from a woman aged 25 to 39 who had recovered from COVID-19. The CDR3 region reads CASSSALGPYTDTQYF. The DNA sequence follows: TGCGCCAGCAGCTCGGCCCTGGGCCCATACACAGATACGCAGTATTTT.